One and the same sample provided the 20 T cell receptor beta chains below, sequenced in a study of T cell repertoires and Cas9 in healthy adults. Some clones are missing from TCRdb's copy, which holds only in-frame ones; the method was immunoSEQ multiplex PCR. This sample has more than 12,000 clones, with about nine tenths found just once. Sequences were obtained from Tregs (CD4+, CD25+, CD127-, CD137-, CD154-) from PBMCs; culture status not recorded. These receptors came from a human donor in good health.

The CDR3 reads CSARTTEAFF. CDR3 nucleotides: TGCAGTGCTAGGACAACTGAAGCTTTCTTT. This sequence joins TRBV20-1 and TRBJ1-1; D ambiguous. CDR3 length equals 10 residues. Trimming took off 3 bases at V and 5 bases at J, with 4 bases between the two ends. Germline-derived CDR1 and CDR2 are DFQATT and SNEGSKA (reference sequence).

The rearrangement links TRBV7-8 to TRBJ1-2, with 10 bases aligning to TRBD1. With V trimmed by 4 bases and J by 2 bases, 7 bases remained unmatched. The V gene's germline CDR1 is SGHVS and CDR2 FQNEAQ. This CDR3 has 16 residues. The chain's CDR3 is CASSSPTGGANYGYTF. The DNA of the CDR3 is TGTGCCAGCAGCTCTCCGACAGGGGGCGCGAACTATGGCTACACCTTC.

The chain links TRBV7-6 to TRBJ2-3; a possible D gene is TRBD1 (5 bases). V was clipped by 2 bases and J by 0 bases, with 12 bases between them. Germline V gene lookup returns CDR1 SGHVS and CDR2 FNYEAQ. The CDR3 has 16 residues. CDR3 protein: CASSLSEGDSTDTQYF. CDR3 bases: TGTGCCAGCAGCTTATCCGAAGGGGATAGCACAGATACGCAGTATTTT.

The chain couples TRBV6-1 to TRBJ1-5; D ambiguous. Germline V lookup: CDR1 MNHNS, CDR2 SASEGT. The CDR3 runs 14 residues. Trimming left V 2 bases short and J 0 bases short, with 5 bases between. CDR3 sequence: CASSETVSNQPQHF. The CDR3 DNA reads TGTGCCAGCAGTGAAACGGTTAGCAATCAGCCCCAGCATTTT.

The rearrangement joins TRBV10-3 to TRBJ2-3; 7 bases are a match to TRBD1. This CDR3 has 14 amino acids. Germline CDR1 ENHRY, CDR2 SYGVKD. J was trimmed by 2 bases and V by 7 bases; bases with no gene match: 6. The CDR3 DNA sequence: TGTGCCATCAACCGGGACAGAAACACAGATACGCAGTATTTT. Its protein is CAINRDRNTDTQYF.

The V gene is TRBV15, the J gene TRBJ2-7, with unresolved D. V lost 2 bases to trimming and J lost 2 bases, with 10 bases between them. Germline V CDR1 and CDR2: LNHNV, YYDKDF (reference sequence). CDR3 length: 14 amino acids. The CDR3 coding sequence is TGTGCCACCAGCAGACTCCTCGGTACCTACGAGCAGTACTTC. This translates into CATSRLLGTYEQYF.

This chain links TRBV28 with TRBJ2-5, with D possibly being TRBD2 (6 bases). The CDR3 runs 17 residues. V was cut by 4 bases and J by 5 bases, with 23 bases left in between. The germline V gene encodes CDR1 MDHEN and CDR2 SYDVKM. CDR3 DNA: TGTGCCAGCAGTTCTAGGCGGGGTACTAGGAGCCCCGAGACCCAGTACTTC. It yields the protein CASSSRRGTRSPETQYF.

The rearrangement joins TRBV14 to TRBJ1-2, with D possibly matching TRBD1 (5 bases). Trimming removed 1 base from V and 11 bases from J, with 17 bases in between. Germline V lookup: CDR1 SGHDN, CDR2 FVKESK. This CDR3 has 14 amino acids. The CDR3 loop reads CASSQGYRPPRYTF. CDR3 nucleotides: TGTGCCAGCAGCCAAGGGTACAGGCCGCCGCGGTACACCTTC.

The chain is built from TRBV21-1 and TRBJ1-2. TRBV21-1 corresponds to a pseudogene. CDR3 length: 14 amino acids. The CDR3 protein is CASSIGGASQGYTF. DNA of the CDR3: TGTGCCAGCAGCATAGGGGGGGCGTCTCAAGGCTACACCTTC.

V gene TRBV6-1 combines with J gene TRBJ1-1; perhaps TRBD1 as D (5 bases). The germline CDR1 and CDR2 sequences are MNHNS and SASEGT. The ends were cut back, 5 bases at V and 1 base at J, with 11 bases in the middle. The CDR3 runs to 14 residues. CDR3 region: CASSWMDKNTEAFF. CDR3 DNA: TGTGCCAGCAGTTGGATGGACAAGAACACTGAAGCTTTCTTT.

The chain recombines TRBV5-5 with TRBJ1-2, with unresolved D. This CDR3 comprises 13 residues. Per germline, CDR1 SGHKS and CDR2 YYEKEE (reference sequence). Trimming cost V 6 bases and J 3 bases, with 12 bases left between them. For the CDR3, the DNA is TGTGCCAGCATGCCGGGAAACTACTATGGCTACACCTTC. Amino acid sequence: CASMPGNYYGYTF.

The V call is TRBV5-1, the J call TRBJ2-5; D gene uncertain. Trimming left V 0 bases short and J 4 bases short, with 10 bases between. Germline V CDR1 and CDR2: SGHRS, YFSETQ. This CDR3 spans 14 amino acids. Here the CDR3 reads CASSLAFKGETQYF. For the CDR3, the DNA is TGCGCCAGCAGCTTGGCTTTTAAGGGAGAGACCCAGTACTTC.

The gene calls are TRBV5-1 and TRBJ1-1, with a possible D match to TRBD1 (5 bases). V was clipped by 4 bases and J by 6 bases, with 16 bases between them. The germline CDR1 and CDR2 sequences are SGHRS and YFSETQ. The CDR3 length is 14 residues. The CDR3 sequence: CASSPLWGSAEAFF. The CDR3 DNA sequence: TGCGCCAGCAGCCCACTCTGGGGGTCAGCTGAAGCTTTCTTT.

This clone appeared a single time. The V gene is TRBV6-6, the J gene TRBJ1-2, with a possible D match to TRBD1 (6 bases). From germline, CDR1 is MNHNY and CDR2 SVGAGI (reference sequence). This CDR3 comprises 16 residues. Trimming cost V 2 bases and J 8 bases, with 21 bases left between them. As DNA, the CDR3 is TGTGCCAGCAGTTACCCACAGGGCGTTCGTGTAAGGGGCTACACCTTC. Amino acids: CASSYPQGVRVRGYTF.

The gene calls are TRBV5-1 and TRBJ1-4, with TRBD1 identical over 7 bases. Germline V gives CDR1 SGHRS, CDR2 YFSETQ. The CDR3 spans 16 residues. After removal of 1 base from V and 7 bases from J, the junction contained 10 bases not matched to a gene. CDR3 residues: CASSLIGTALSEKLFF. The CDR3 coding sequence is TGCGCCAGCAGCTTGATCGGGACAGCTCTGAGTGAAAAACTGTTTTTT.

The chain joins TRBV5-1 to TRBJ1-5; D unclear. The CDR3 contains 13 residues. V lost 4 bases to trimming and J lost 4 bases, with 9 bases between them. Germline loops: CDR1 SGHRS, CDR2 YFSETQ. The CDR3 sequence is CASSPLGNQPQHF. CDR3 DNA sequence: TGCGCCAGCAGCCCTCTAGGGAATCAGCCCCAGCATTTT.

The chain joins TRBV5-1 to TRBJ1-1, with 12 bases lining up with TRBD1. Germline V lookup: CDR1 SGHRS, CDR2 YFSETQ. Trimming cost V 4 bases and J 0 bases; bases outside gene matches: 10. The CDR3 covers 18 residues. CDR3 sequence reads: CASSGYRDRGPMNTEAFF. The DNA for the CDR3 is TGCGCCAGCAGCGGATACCGGGACAGGGGGCCGATGAACACTGAAGCTTTCTTT.

V is TRBV6-1 and J is TRBJ1-1; 10 nucleotides align to TRBD1. CDR3 size: 14 residues. Unmatched junction bases numbered 4, after V lost 4 bases and J lost 5 bases. CDR1 is MNHNS and CDR2 is SASEGT in the germline V gene. CDR3 coding DNA: TGTGCCAGCAGTGGACAGGGGGCTGGGACTGAAGCTTTCTTT. Protein product: CASSGQGAGTEAFF.

To note about this clone: Here the CDR3 omits its conserved ending phenylalanine or tryptophan, so a read error is the likely source. The DNA is omitted, as the CDR3 cannot be located on it reliably, and the CDR3 follows TCRdb's listing. The genes are TRBV13 and TRBJ2-3; TRBD2 reflects the table's D call only, with no check against the DNA. The length of the CDR3 is 15 amino acids, counting both ends. Germline-derived CDR1 and CDR2 are PRHDT and FYEKMQ (reference sequence). The CDR3 sequence is CASSCPPLAGEHRRG.

The V call is TRBV11-2, the J call TRBJ2-5; 8 bases fit TRBD1. The CDR3 contains 16 residues. The V segment lost 5 bases and the J segment 5 bases; nucleotides outside the gene matches: 13. CDR1 and CDR2 (germline): SGHAT, FQNNGV. The CDR3 bases are TGTGCCAGCAGCCCTAATAGACAGGGGTGGGAGGAGACCCAGTACTTC. Translated: CASSPNRQGWEETQYF. Supplemented by reference TRBV11-2 and TRBJ2-5, the full variable domain reads EAGVAQSPRYKIIEKRQSVAFWCNPISGHATLYWYQQILGQGPKLLIQFQNNGVVDDSQLPKDRFSAERLKGVDSTLKIQPAKLEDSAVYLCASSPNRQGWEETQYFGPGTRLLVL.